This is a list of T cell receptor beta chains from one sample in a study of memory CD4+ T cells and cytomegalovirus serostatus. The table came from immunoSEQ multiplex PCR; TCRdb's copy has only in-frame clones and leaves some out. The top ten clones hold nearly 0.9% of a sample with 50,000 to 75,000 clones, 82% of them seen once. Source material: memory CD4+ T cells from blood. The receptors were sampled from an adult in good health and CMV-seronegative. Both conserved end residues are part of each CDR3. D genes are given only for firm matches. Clone size, where shown, is once, few, many, or a class for clones that have expanded.

d_gene: -; abundance: -; v_gene: TRBV18; j_gene: TRBJ1-5; CDR3aa: CASSPPGQSNQPQHF; CDR3nt: TGTGCCAGCTCACCACCGGGACAAAGCAATCAGCCCCAGCATTTT
d_gene: -; abundance: -; v_gene: TRBV6-6; j_gene: TRBJ2-5; CDR3aa: CASSSRGEKTQYF; CDR3nt: TGTGCCAGCAGTTCCCGGGGCGAGAAGACCCAGTACTTC
d_gene: TRBD1; abundance: -; v_gene: TRBV5-4; j_gene: TRBJ2-5; CDR3aa: CASSGANRGRETQYF; CDR3nt: TGTGCCAGCAGCGGCGCGAACAGGGGGCGGGAGACCCAGTACTTC
d_gene: -; abundance: -; v_gene: TRBV6-1; j_gene: TRBJ1-6; CDR3aa: CASSEVGQSHSPLHF; CDR3nt: TGTGCCAGCAGTGAAGTGGGCCAATCCCATTCACCCCTCCACTTT
d_gene: TRBD2; abundance: few; v_gene: TRBV20-1; j_gene: TRBJ2-7; CDR3aa: CSVASGHEQYF; CDR3nt: TGCAGTGTGGCTAGCGGTCACGAGCAGTACTTC
d_gene: -; abundance: once; v_gene: TRBV29-1; j_gene: TRBJ2-1; CDR3aa: CSAIKGNEQFF; CDR3nt: TGCAGCGCTATAAAGGGGAATGAGCAGTTCTTC
d_gene: -; abundance: -; v_gene: TRBV2; j_gene: TRBJ2-7; CDR3aa: CASRNRVAPYEQYF; CDR3nt: TGTGCCAGCAGGAACAGGGTAGCGCCCTACGAGCAGTACTTC
d_gene: -; abundance: few; v_gene: TRBV19; j_gene: TRBJ2-7; CDR3aa: CASSTGKRGYEQYF; CDR3nt: TGTGCCAGTAGTACAGGGAAAAGGGGCTACGAGCAGTACTTC
d_gene: TRBD1; abundance: -; v_gene: TRBV5-1; j_gene: TRBJ2-5; CDR3aa: CASSPGTVQETQYF; CDR3nt: TGCGCCAGCAGCCCCGGGACAGTGCAAGAGACCCAGTACTTC
d_gene: -; abundance: -; v_gene: TRBV7-3; j_gene: TRBJ2-1; CDR3aa: CASSSPYGGEQFF; CDR3nt: TGTGCCAGCAGCTCGCCTTATGGTGGTGAGCAGTTCTTC
d_gene: -; abundance: -; v_gene: TRBV6-5; j_gene: TRBJ1-2; CDR3aa: CASRPPGTNYGYTF; CDR3nt: TGTGCCAGCAGGCCACCTGGGACCAACTATGGCTACACCTTC
d_gene: TRBD1; abundance: medium-sized; v_gene: TRBV5-1; j_gene: TRBJ1-6; CDR3aa: CASSVTGGGNSPLHF; CDR3nt: TGCGCCAGCAGCGTGACAGGGGGCGGAAATTCACCCCTCCACTTT
d_gene: -; abundance: -; v_gene: TRBV6-5; j_gene: TRBJ2-7; CDR3aa: CASAGRLQRTEQYF; CDR3nt: TGTGCCAGCGCGGGGCGGCTCCAACGGACCGAGCAGTACTTC
d_gene: -; abundance: -; v_gene: TRBV11-2; j_gene: TRBJ2-3; CDR3aa: CASSFWAGESTDTQYF; CDR3nt: TGTGCCAGCAGCTTTTGGGCGGGTGAAAGCACAGATACGCAGTATTTT